Listed below are T cell receptor beta chains from one sample, sequenced in a study of beta chain features in type 1 diabetes. Sequenced by immunoSEQ multiplex PCR; TCRdb stores in-frame clones only, minus some. Of 350,000 to 450,000 clones in the sample, 11% to 15% are singletons; the top ten hold under 0.04%. The sequenced sample was naive CD4+ T cells from blood. Receptor source: a man aged 25-45 years in good health. Each CDR3 is given with its conserved first and last residue. A D gene is named only where the DNA matches it firmly.

V gene | D gene | CDR3 protein
TRBV18 | TRBD2 | CASSPGLAGTQETQYF
TRBV29-1 | TRBD1 | CSGYRGVTTEAFF
TRBV9 | TRBD1 | CASSKEGQGNQPQHF
TRBV5-1 | TRBD1 | CASSLDRGDTQYF
TRBV5-1 | . | CASSLAGNTEAFF
TRBV9 | TRBD1 | CASSVSGQGREKLFF
TRBV19 | TRBD1 | CASSWGQGAYEQYF
TRBV5-1 | . | CASSLEGRQGTQYF
TRBV7-9 | . | CASSFTSIYEQFF
TRBV4-3 | . | CASSPGTTSQETQYF
TRBV11-2 | . | CASTFGTGNYNEQFF
TRBV7-6 | . | CASSYTGSGANVLTF
TRBV19 | . | CASSITVLTTSGANVLTF
TRBV5-6 | . | CASSLITLLDEQYF
TRBV9 | . | CASSVDPIGQLQETQYF
TRBV7-2 | . | CASSLSRAPDTQYF
TRBV6-5 | TRBD1 | CASRDRVNTEAFF
TRBV2 | . | CASKDAEQYF
TRBV30 | . | CAWREPRGNFYGYTF
TRBV5-1 | . | CASSLKPEGRNIQYF
TRBV2 | . | CASSERQGGVLAYNEQFF
TRBV9 | . | CASSTLGGGTGELFF
TRBV25-1 | TRBD1 | CASSVGGTGSREKLFF
TRBV29-1 | TRBD2 | CSVARGAGGMVEQFF
TRBV2 | . | CASRREGGEQYF
TRBV7-2 | TRBD1 | CASSFRTGEGSPLHF
TRBV7-9 | TRBD1 | CASSRQGGYEQYF
TRBV19 | . | CASSPGHSNQPQHF
TRBV27 | . | CASSLGPGQKNIQYF
TRBV28 | . | CASSLSSLPGRETQYF
TRBV20-1 | . | CSASAGDEQFF
TRBV2 | . | CASRDLNYGYTF
TRBV29-1 | . | CSVTLGGYNEQFF